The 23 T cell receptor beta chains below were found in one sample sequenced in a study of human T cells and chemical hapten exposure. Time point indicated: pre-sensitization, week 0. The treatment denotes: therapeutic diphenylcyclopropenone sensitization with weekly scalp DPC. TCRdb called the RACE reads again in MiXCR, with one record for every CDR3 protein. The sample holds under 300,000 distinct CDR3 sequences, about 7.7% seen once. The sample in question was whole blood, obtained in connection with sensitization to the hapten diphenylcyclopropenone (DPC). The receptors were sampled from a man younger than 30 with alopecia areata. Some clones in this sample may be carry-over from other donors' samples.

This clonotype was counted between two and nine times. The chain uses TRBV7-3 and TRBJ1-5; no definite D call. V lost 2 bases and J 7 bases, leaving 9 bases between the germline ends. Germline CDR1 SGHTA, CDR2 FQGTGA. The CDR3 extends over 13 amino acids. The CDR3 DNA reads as TGTGCCAGCAGCTTATTGTCGGGCCAGCCCCAGCATTTT. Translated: CASSLLSGQPQHF.

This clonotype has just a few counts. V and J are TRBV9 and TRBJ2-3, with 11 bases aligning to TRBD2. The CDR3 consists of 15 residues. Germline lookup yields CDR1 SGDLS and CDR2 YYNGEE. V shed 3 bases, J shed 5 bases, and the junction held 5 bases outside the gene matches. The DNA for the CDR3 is TGTGCCAGCAGCGGTAGCGGGGGGGCCCAAGATACGCAGTATTTT. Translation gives CASSGSGGAQDTQYF.

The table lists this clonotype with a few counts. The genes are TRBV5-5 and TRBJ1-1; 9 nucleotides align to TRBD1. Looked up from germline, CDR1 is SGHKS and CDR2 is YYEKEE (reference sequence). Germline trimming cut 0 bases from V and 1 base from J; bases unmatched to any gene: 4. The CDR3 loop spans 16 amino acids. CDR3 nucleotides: TGTGCCAGCAGCTTGGTTTCGGGACAGGGGAACACTGAAGCTTTCTTT. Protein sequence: CASSLVSGQGNTEAFF. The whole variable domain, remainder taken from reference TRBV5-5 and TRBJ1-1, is DAGVTQSPTHLIKTRGQQVTLRCSPISGHKSVSWYQQVLGQGPQFIFQYYEKEERGRGNFPDRFSARQFPNYSSELNVNALLLGDSALYLCASSLVSGQGNTEAFFGQGTRLTVV.

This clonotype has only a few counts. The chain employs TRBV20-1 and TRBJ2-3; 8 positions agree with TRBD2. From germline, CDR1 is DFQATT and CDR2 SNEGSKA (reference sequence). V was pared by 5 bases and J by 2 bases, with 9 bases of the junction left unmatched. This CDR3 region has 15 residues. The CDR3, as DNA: TGCAGTGCTCTGGGACTAGACGGGCACACAGATACGCAGTATTTT. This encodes CSALGLDGHTDTQYF.

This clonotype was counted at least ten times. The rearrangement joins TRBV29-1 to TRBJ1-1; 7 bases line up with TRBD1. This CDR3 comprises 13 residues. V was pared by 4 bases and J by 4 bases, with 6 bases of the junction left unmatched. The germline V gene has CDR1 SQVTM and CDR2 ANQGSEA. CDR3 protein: CSVGTAGGTEAFF. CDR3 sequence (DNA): TGCAGCGTTGGTACCGCAGGGGGCACTGAAGCTTTCTTT.

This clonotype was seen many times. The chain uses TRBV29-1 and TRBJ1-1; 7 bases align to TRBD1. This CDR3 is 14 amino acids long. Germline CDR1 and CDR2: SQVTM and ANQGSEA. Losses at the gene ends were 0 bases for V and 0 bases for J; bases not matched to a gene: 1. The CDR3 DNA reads TGCAGCGTTGAAGATGGACAGGTGAACACTGAAGCTTTCTTT. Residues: CSVEDGQVNTEAFF.

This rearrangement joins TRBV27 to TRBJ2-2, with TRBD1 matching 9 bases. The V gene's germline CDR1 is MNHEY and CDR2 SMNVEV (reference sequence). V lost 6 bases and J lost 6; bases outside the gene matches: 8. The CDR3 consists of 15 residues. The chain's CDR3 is CASRPGTGWSGELFF. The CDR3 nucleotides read TGTGCCAGCAGACCCGGGACAGGGTGGTCCGGGGAGCTGTTTTTT.

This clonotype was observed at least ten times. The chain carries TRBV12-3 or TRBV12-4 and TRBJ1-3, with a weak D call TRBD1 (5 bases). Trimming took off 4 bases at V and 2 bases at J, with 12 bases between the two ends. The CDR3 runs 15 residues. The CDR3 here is CASSSQVFPGNTIYF. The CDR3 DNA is TGTGCCAGCAGTTCACAGGTCTTCCCTGGAAACACCATATATTTT.

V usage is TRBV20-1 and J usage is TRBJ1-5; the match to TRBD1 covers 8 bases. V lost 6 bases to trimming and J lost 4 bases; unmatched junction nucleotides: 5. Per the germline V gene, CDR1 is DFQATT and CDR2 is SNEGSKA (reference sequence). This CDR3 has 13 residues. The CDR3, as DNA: TGCAGTGCCCTCTGGACAGGGAATCAGCCCCAGCATTTT. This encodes CSALWTGNQPQHF.

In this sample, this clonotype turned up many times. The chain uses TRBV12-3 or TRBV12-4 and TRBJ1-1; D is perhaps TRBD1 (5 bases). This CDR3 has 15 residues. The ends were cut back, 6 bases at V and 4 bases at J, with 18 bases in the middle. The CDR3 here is CASSLDGGSGTEAFF. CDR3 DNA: TGTGCCAGCAGCTTGGACGGGGGTTCGGGCACTGAAGCTTTCTTT.

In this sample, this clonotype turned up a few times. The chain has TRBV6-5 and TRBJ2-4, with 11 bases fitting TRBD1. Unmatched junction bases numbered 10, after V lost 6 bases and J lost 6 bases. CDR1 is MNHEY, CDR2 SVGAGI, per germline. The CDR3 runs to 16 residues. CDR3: CASSYRGGTGGNIQYF. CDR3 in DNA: TGTGCCAGCAGCTATCGTGGCGGGACAGGGGGAAACATTCAGTACTTC.

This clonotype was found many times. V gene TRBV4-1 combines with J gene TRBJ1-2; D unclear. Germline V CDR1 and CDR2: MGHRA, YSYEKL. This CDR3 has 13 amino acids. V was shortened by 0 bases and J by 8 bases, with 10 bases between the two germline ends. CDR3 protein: CASSQDPLPGYTF. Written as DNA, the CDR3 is TGCGCCAGCAGCCAAGACCCTCTCCCCGGCTACACCTTC.

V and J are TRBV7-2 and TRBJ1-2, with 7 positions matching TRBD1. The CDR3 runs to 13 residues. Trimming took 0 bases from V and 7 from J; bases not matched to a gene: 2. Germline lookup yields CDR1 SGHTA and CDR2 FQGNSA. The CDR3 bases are TGTGCCAGCAGCTTAGCCACAGGGGTTGGCTACACCTTC. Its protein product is CASSLATGVGYTF. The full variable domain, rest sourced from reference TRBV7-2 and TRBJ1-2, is GAGVSQSPSNKVTEKGKDVELRCDPISGHTALYWYRQSLGQGLEFLIYFQGNSAPDKSGLPSDRFSAERTGGSVSTLTIQRTQQEDSAVYLCASSLATGVGYTFGSGTRLTVV.

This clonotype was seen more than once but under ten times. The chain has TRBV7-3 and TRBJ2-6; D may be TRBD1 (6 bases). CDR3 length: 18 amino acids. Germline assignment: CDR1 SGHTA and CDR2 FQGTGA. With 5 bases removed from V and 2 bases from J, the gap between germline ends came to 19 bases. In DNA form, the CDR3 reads TGTGCCAGCAGCCCACCGGTACAGGGACGCACTGGGGCCAACGTCCTGACTTTC. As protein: CASSPPVQGRTGANVLTF.

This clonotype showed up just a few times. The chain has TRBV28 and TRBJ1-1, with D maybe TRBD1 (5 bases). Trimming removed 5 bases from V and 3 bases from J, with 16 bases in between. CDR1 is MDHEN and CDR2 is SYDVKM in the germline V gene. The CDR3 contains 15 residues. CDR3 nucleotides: TGTGCCAGCAGTCCAGGGACCTCTATCTACACTGAAGCTTTCTTT. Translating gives CASSPGTSIYTEAFF. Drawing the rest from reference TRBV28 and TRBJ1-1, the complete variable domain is DVKVTQSSRYLVKRTGEKVFLECVQDMDHENMFWYRQDPGLGLRLIYFSYDVKMKEKGDIPEGYSVSREKKERFSLILESASTNQTSMYLCASSPGTSIYTEAFFGQGTRLTVV.

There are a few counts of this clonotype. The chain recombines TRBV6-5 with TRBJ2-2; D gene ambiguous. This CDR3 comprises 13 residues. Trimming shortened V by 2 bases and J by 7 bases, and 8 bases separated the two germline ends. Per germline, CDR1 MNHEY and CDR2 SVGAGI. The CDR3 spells CASSYGLSGELFF. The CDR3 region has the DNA TGTGCCAGCAGTTACGGTCTGAGCGGGGAGCTGTTTTTT.

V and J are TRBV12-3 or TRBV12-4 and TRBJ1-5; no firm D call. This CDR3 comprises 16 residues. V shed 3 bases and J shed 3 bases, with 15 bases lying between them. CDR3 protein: CASSLGSRSPNQPQHF. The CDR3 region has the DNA TGTGCCAGCAGTTTGGGTTCGCGTTCCCCCAATCAGCCCCAGCATTTT.

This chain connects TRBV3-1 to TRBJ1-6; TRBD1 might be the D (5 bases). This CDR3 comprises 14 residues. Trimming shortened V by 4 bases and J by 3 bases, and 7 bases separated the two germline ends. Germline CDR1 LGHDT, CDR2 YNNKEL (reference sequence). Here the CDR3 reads CASSPRGYNSPLHF. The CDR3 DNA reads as TGTGCCAGCAGCCCGAGGGGCTATAATTCACCCCTCCACTTT.

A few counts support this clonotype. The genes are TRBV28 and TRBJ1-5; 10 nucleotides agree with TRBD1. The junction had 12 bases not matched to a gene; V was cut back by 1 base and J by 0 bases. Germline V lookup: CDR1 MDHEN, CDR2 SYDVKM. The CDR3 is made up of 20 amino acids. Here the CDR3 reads CASSLSLGTGVWHSNQPQHF. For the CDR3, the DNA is TGTGCCAGCAGTTTATCCCTCGGGACAGGGGTCTGGCATAGCAATCAGCCCCAGCATTTT.

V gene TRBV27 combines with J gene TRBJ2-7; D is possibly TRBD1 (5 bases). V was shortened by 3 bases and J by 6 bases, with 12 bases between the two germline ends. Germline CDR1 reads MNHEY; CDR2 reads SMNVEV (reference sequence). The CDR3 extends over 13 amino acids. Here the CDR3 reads CASSFHWGSEQYV. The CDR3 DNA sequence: TGTGCCAGCAGTTTCCACTGGGGCAGCGAGCAGTACGTC.

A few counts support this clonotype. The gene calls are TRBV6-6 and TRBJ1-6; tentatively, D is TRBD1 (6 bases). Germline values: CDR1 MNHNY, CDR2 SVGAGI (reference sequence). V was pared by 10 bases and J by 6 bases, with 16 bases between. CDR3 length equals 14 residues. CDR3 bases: TGTGCCACTTGGGGGCGGGGAATTAATTCACCCCTCCACTTT. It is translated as CATWGRGINSPLHF.

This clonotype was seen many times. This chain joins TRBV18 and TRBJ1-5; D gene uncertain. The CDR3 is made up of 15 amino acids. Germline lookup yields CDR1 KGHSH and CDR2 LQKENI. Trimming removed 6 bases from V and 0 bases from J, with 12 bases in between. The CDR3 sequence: CASSPGGNSNQPQHF. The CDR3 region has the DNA TGTGCCAGCTCGCCCGGTGGGAATAGCAATCAGCCCCAGCATTTT.

CDR3 amino acids: CASSLVEVTSYNEQFF. The CDR3 DNA reads as TGCGCCAGCAGCTTGGTTGAAGTTACCTCCTACAATGAGCAGTTCTTC. The genes are TRBV5-1 and TRBJ2-1, with unresolved D. The CDR3 has 16 residues. Between the trimmed V and J ends, which lost 0 bases and 0 bases, there was a span of 10 bases. Looked up from germline, CDR1 is SGHRS and CDR2 is YFSETQ.